This T cell receptor beta chain was captured in a study of regulatory T cells in long-lasting Graves disease. Study-wide points: Study was limited to peripheral blood, excluding thyroid tissue. Newly diagnosed Graves' patients had higher TCR diversity than persistent ones.

Combining iRepertoire HTBI primers with Arm-PCR of CDR3 regions, the authors built TCR beta libraries. TCRdb processed the multiplex PCR reads anew with MiXCR; each CDR3 protein has one entry. The data contain 400,000 to 500,000 distinct CDR3 sequences, 20% to 25% of them singletons. The time point denotes: persistent/refractory GD, antithyroid drugs over 5 years with positive TRAb. After RNA was extracted from PBMCs, the TCR library was made from it. As for this clonotype: Its antigen is as yet unknown.

Germline V gene data show CDR1 as MNHEY and CDR2 as SMNVEV (reference sequence). This CDR3 has 12 residues. V was pared by 11 bases and J by 0 bases, with 8 bases between. The clonotype was recovered from a female donor with Graves disease. The chain uses TRBV27 and TRBJ1-5; D not resolved. Here the sequenced sample was peripheral blood mononuclear cells (PBMCs), taken when the disease was refractory, from a patient treated with antithyroid drugs. CDR3 region: CAPRGSNQPQHF. CDR3 DNA: TGTGCCCCCCGGGGTAGCAATCAGCCCCAGCATTTT.